This note documents a single T cell receptor (beta chain) sequence. Its antigen is unknown. The authors isolated at least 7 million PBMCs per sample. The data stem from a study of blood T cells in healthy people across ages. Germline V CDR1 and CDR2: LGHNT, FRNRAP. The CDR3 sequence is 14 residues long. The V end lost 4 bases, the J end lost 5 bases, and 15 bases lay between the germline ends. The second PCR ran roughly 7 to 12 cycles with a sample-barcoded 5' primer and J-beta primers. Researchers report that a template-switch adaptor with 12 random nucleotides tagged each cDNA molecule. TCRdb recomputed calls from the 5' RACE reads with MiXCR, one row per CDR3 protein. This table has some 760,000 distinct CDR3 sequences, 20% to 25% appearing once. Study-level points and caveats: Strong correlation existed between TCR beta diversity and naive T cell percentage.

The data were also submitted as part of a second study, on T cells of mothers and their children. In that study: For each mother, over 8 million TCR beta CDR3 reads were obtained, and for each child, around 3 million.

The chain carries TRBV12-5 and TRBJ2-7; D is undetermined. The source is a boy younger than 18 in good health. Sequenced material: blood. As DNA, the CDR3 is TGTGCTAGTGGTTCGGACGCTTCCACCGACGAGCAGTACTTC. Its protein is CASGSDASTDEQYF.